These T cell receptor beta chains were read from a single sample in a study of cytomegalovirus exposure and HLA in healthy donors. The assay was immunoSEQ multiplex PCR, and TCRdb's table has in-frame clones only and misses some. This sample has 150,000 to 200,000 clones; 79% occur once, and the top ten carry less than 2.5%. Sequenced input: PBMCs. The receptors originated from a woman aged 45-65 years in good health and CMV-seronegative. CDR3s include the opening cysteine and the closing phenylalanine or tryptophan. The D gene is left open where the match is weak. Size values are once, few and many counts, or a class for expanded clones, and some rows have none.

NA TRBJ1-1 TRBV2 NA TGTGCCAGCAGTGGCCCGGGCGGGATTTTGTGGTCTGAAGCTTTCTTT CASSGPGGILWSEAFF
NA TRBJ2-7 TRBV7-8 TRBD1 TGTGCCAGCAGCTTGGACAGGCGTGACGAGCAGTACTTC CASSLDRRDEQYF
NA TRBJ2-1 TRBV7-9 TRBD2 TGTGCCAGCAGCTTAGCGTTCCAGCGGGAGGCCCCGTACAATGAGCAGTTCTTC CASSLAFQREAPYNEQFF
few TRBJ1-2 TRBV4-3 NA TGCGCCAGCAGCCTCGAGGGCAGGGGATGGTTAGCAGGCGGCTACACCTTC CASSLEGRGWLAGGYTF
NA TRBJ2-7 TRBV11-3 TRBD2 TGTGCCAGCAGCTTAGATCTGGGTTCAGCGGGGGGCGAGCAGTACTTC CASSLDLGSAGGEQYF
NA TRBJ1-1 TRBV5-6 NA TGTGCCAGCAGCTTGGGTTTCAGGGACACTGAAGCTTTCTTT CASSLGFRDTEAFF
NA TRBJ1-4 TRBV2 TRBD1 TGTGCCAGCAGGAGACAGGGAGGCGCGAATGAAAAACTGTTTTTT CASRRQGGANEKLFF
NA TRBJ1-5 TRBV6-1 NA TGTGCCAGCAGTGAAGCGCCCAGGGTTGATCAGCCCCAGCATTTT CASSEAPRVDQPQHF
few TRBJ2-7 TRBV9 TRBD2 TGTGCCAGCAGCGTAGGAGTAGCGGGGGTTTACGAGCAGTACTTC CASSVGVAGVYEQYF
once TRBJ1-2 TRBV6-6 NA TGTGCCAGCAGTCCCCCGCGAAACTATGGCTACACCTTC CASSPPRNYGYTF
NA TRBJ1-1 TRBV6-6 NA TGTGCCAGCAGACGACAGAACACTGAAGCTTTCTTT CASRRQNTEAFF
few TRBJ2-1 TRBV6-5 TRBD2 TGTGCCAGCTCGACTAGCGGGGGGGCATCCGAGCAGTTCTTC CASSTSGGASEQFF
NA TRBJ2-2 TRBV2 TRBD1 TGTGCCAGCAGATCCGGGACAGGGGGCCCCGGGGAGCTGTTTTTT CASRSGTGGPGELFF
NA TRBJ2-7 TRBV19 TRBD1 TGTGCCAGTAGAAACAGGGGGGATGTCTACGAGCAGTACTTC CASRNRGDVYEQYF
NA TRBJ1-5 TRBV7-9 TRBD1 TGTGCCAGCAGCTCCGACGGGACAGCTTATAGCAATCAGCCCCAGCATTTT CASSSDGTAYSNQPQHF
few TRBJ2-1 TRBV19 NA TGTGCCAGTAGTATAGCATACGGTGAGCAGTTCTTC CASSIAYGEQFF
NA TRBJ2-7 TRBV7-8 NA TGTGCCAGCACTGTCCAGAACCACGAGCAGTACTTC CASTVQNHEQYF
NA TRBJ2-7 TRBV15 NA TGTGCCACCAGCAGAGGTAGGGGCGAATCTTTCTACGAGCAGTACTTC CATSRGRGESFYEQYF
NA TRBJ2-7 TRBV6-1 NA TGTGCCAGCAGTGGGCTTATGGGACTCTATTCCTACGAGCAGTACTTC CASSGLMGLYSYEQYF
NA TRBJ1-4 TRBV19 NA TGTGCCAGTAAACGGGCAGGGGTAGAAAAACTGTTTTTT CASKRAGVEKLFF
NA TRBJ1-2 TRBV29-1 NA TGCAGCGTCCGCGTAACCAACTATGGCTACACCTTC CSVRVTNYGYTF
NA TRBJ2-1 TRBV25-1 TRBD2 TGTGCCAGCAGTGGACGGGGGGATGTCAATGAGCAGTTCTTC CASSGRGDVNEQFF
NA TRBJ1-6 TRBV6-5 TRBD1 TGTGCCAGCAGCCCCTCCGGACAGGGACAATCACCCCTCCACTTT CASSPSGQGQSPLHF
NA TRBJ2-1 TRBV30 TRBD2 TGTGCCTGGAGTCCACCGGGACTAGCCTACAATGAGCAGTTCTTC CAWSPPGLAYNEQFF
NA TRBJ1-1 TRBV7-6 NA TGTGCCAGCAGCTTAATAGAGAACACTGAAGCTTTCTTT CASSLIENTEAFF
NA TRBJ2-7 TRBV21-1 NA TGTGCCAGCAGCAGAGGGACAGGGAACAATTACGAGCAGTACTTC CASSRGTGNNYEQYF
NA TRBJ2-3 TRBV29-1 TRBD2 TGCAGCGTCCCGGGAACTAGCGGGAGGGATACGCAGTATTTT CSVPGTSGRDTQYF
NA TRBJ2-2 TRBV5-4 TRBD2 TGTGCCAGCAAGAAGCGGGAGGGAAACACCGGGGAGCTGTTTTTT CASKKREGNTGELFF
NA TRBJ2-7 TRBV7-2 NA TGTGCCAGCAGCCTAGGAGGCAGTTCCCTCGAGCAGTACTTC CASSLGGSSLEQYF
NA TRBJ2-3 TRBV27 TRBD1 TGTGCCAGCAGTACACTTGGACAGGGGGCCTCAGATACGCAGTATTTT CASSTLGQGASDTQYF
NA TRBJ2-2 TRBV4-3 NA TGCGCCAGCAGCCAAGGAGGGGGTGGCCCCGGGGAGCTGTTTTTT CASSQGGGGPGELFF
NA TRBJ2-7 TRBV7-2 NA TGTGCCAGCGGGAGACCCATGAATGCGGAGCAGTACTTC CASGRPMNAEQYF
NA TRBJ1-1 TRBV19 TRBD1 TGTGCCAGTAGTATGGGGGACAGGGGGCTCGGCACTGAAGCTTTCTTT CASSMGDRGLGTEAFF
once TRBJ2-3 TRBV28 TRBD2 TGTGCCAGCAGTTTCCCCTCTACTAGCGGGAGGGCCGCCCGACGCACAGATACGCAGTATTTT CASSFPSTSGRAARRTDTQYF
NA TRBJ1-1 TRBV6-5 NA TGTGCCAGCAGACCCCGGACGGACTATCTCACTGAAGCTTTCTTT CASRPRTDYLTEAFF